The source of this T cell receptor (beta chain) is a study of T cells in Graves' hyperthyroidism and ophthalmopathy. Whole-study context: Blood from the periphery was taken at initial diagnosis, before any treatment.

There were TCR beta CDR3 regions amplified from RNA transcripts. Carried out on the TCR CDR3, a first-round RT-PCR used the HTBI primer set. TCRdb itself ran the multiplex PCR reads through MiXCR, one entry per CDR3 protein. The repertoire holds a few hundred thousand distinct CDR3 sequences, roughly 18% seen once, with 17% in the top ten. Between the trimmed V and J ends, which lost 5 bases and 0 bases, there was a span of 17 bases. The CDR3 runs to 18 residues. Germline V gives CDR1 MDHEN, CDR2 SYDVKM. Diagnostic assessment was based on clinical symptoms, serum thyroxine and TRAb, thyroid ultrasound and orbital computed tomography. This clonotype was counted only a few times.

The chain links TRBV28 to TRBJ2-6; perhaps D is TRBD1 or TRBD2 (5 bases each). The receptor was derived from a woman younger than 30 with Graves' ophthalmopathy. The sequencing sample was made of blood. The CDR3 loop reads CASSGHGTDVSGANVLTF. The CDR3 DNA reads as TGTGCCAGCAGTGGACACGGGACCGACGTCTCTGGGGCCAACGTCCTGACTTTC. Using reference TRBV28 and TRBJ2-6 for the parts outside the CDR3, the full variable domain is DVKVTQSSRYLVKRTGEKVFLECVQDMDHENMFWYRQDPGLGLRLIYFSYDVKMKEKGDIPEGYSVSREKKERFSLILESASTNQTSMYLCASSGHGTDVSGANVLTFGAGSRLTVL.